This T cell receptor beta chain was documented in a study of T cells in Graves' hyperthyroidism and ophthalmopathy. This clonotype was seen only a few times. Its antigen is currently unknown. Overall study results and limits: Before onset, by a median of approximately 6.2 months, the model predicted ophthalmopathy.

Hyperthyroidism patients were newly diagnosed, had disease duration under 2 months, and were aged 18 to 65 years. Clinical symptoms, serum thyroxine and TRAb, thyroid ultrasound and orbital computed tomography were used for the diagnoses. The investigators amplified TCR beta CDR3 regions from RNA transcripts. The HTBI primer set served for first-round RT-PCR of the TCR CDR3. One entry per CDR3 protein, called by TCRdb with MiXCR from the multiplex PCR reads. The data contain some 600,000 distinct CDR3 sequences, more than 11% of them seen just once; the ten biggest clones take up more than 5%. This CDR3 has 13 amino acids. V lost 3 bases and J 6 bases, leaving 8 bases between the germline ends. From germline, CDR1 is SGHTA and CDR2 FQGTGA.

Sequencing input: blood. The genes are TRBV7-3 and TRBJ2-2, with no clear D. The sequence was obtained from a woman aged 25-40 years with Graves' hyperthyroidism that later progressed to Graves' ophthalmopathy. The CDR3 spells CASSLLDSGELFF. CDR3 sequence (DNA): TGTGCCAGCAGCTTGTTGGATTCCGGGGAGCTGTTTTTT. Full variable domain (remainder filled in from reference TRBV7-3 and TRBJ2-2): GAGVSQTPSNKVTEKGKYVELRCDPISGHTALYWYRQSLGQGPEFLIYFQGTGAADDSGLPNDRFFAVRPEGSVSTLKIQRTERGDSAVYLCASSLLDSGELFFGEGSRLTVL.